This T cell receptor (beta chain) stems from a study of T cell responses to AZD1222 COVID-19 vaccine. Findings of the study overall: All repertoire sampling was performed exclusively after the peak T cell response.

On this clone: Its antigen is currently unknown.

The assay was immunoSEQ multiplex PCR, and TCRdb's table has in-frame clones only and misses some. The repertoire holds tens of thousands of clones, approximately 90% seen once, with around 30% in the top ten. Germline V gives CDR1 SGHNT, CDR2 YENEEA. V was pared by 1 base and J by 5 bases, with 10 bases between. This CDR3 spans 14 amino acids. The sample here was peripheral blood, taken 28 days after the second AZD1222 dose. The sequence derives from an adult who received the AZD1222 COVID-19 vaccine. This sequence joins TRBV11-3 and TRBJ2-3, with a possible D match to TRBD2 (6 bases). This CDR3 reads CASSLGLEGDTQYF. CDR3 sequence (DNA): TGTGCCAGCAGCTTAGGACTAGAGGGAGATACGCAGTATTTT.